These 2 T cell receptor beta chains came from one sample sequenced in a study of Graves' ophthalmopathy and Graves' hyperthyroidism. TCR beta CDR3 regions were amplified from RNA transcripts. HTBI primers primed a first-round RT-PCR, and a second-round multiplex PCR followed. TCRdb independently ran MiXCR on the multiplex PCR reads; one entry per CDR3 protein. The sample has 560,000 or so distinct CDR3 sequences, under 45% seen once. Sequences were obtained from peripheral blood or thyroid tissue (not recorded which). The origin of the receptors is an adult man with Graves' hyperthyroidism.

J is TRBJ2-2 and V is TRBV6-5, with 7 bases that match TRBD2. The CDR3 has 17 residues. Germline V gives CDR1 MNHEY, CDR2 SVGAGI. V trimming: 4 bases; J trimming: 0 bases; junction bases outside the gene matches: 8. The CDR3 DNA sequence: TGTGCCAGCAGTTCACGAGCGGGGTCGACGAACACCGGGGAGCTGTTTTTT. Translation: CASSSRAGSTNTGELFF.

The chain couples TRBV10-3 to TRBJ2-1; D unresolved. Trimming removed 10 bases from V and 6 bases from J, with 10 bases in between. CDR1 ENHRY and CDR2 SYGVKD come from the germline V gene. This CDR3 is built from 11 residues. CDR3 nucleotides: TGTGCCAGTTACCGGGCCAATGAGCAGTTCTTC. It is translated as CASYRANEQFF.